These T cell receptor beta chains were read from a single sample in a study of graft-versus-host responses after intestinal transplantation. TCRdb's table, derived via immunoSEQ multiplex PCR, lists solely in-frame clones and lacks some. The sample records over 100,000 clones, over 85% being singletons. Antigens of these TCRs are unknown. Sequencing used unstimulated CD4+ T cells sorted from spleen or lymph node cells, obtained before transplant. Receptors originate from a human donor who was the organ donor for an intestinal transplant. CDR3s include the opening cysteine and the closing phenylalanine or tryptophan. A D gene is named only where the DNA matches it firmly. A row's size may be missing; if present it is once, few, many or a size class.

v_gene: TRBV28; d_gene: TRBD1; j_gene: TRBJ2-1; abundance: .; CDR3nt: TGTGCCAGCAGTTTGTGGTTCGGACAGGGGTACAATGAGCAGTTCTTC; CDR3aa: CASSLWFGQGYNEQFF
v_gene: TRBV2; d_gene: .; j_gene: TRBJ2-5; abundance: .; CDR3nt: TGTGCCAGCAGTGAAGGGGCCACTAGGGCCGAGACCCAGTACTTC; CDR3aa: CASSEGATRAETQYF
v_gene: TRBV10-3; d_gene: TRBD1; j_gene: TRBJ2-2; abundance: .; CDR3nt: TGTGCCATCAGAGGACAGGGGGCTTACACCGGGGAGCTGTTTTTT; CDR3aa: CAIRGQGAYTGELFF
v_gene: TRBV11-2; d_gene: TRBD2; j_gene: TRBJ2-3; abundance: once; CDR3nt: TGTGCCAGCAGCATATATAGCGGGGCTACGCAGTATTTT; CDR3aa: CASSIYSGATQYF
v_gene: TRBV10-3; d_gene: .; j_gene: TRBJ2-2; abundance: .; CDR3nt: TGTGCCATCAGTGGGCGTGGCGGGATCTCCACCGGGGAGCTGTTTTTT; CDR3aa: CAISGRGGISTGELFF
v_gene: TRBV4-2; d_gene: TRBD1; j_gene: TRBJ1-5; abundance: .; CDR3nt: TGTGCCAGCAGCCAAGATGGGACAGGGGGCAATCAGCCCCAGCATTTT; CDR3aa: CASSQDGTGGNQPQHF
v_gene: TRBV29-1; d_gene: .; j_gene: TRBJ2-5; abundance: .; CDR3nt: TGCAGCGTTGCTGTCCAAGAAGAGACCCAGTACTTC; CDR3aa: CSVAVQEETQYF
v_gene: TRBV28; d_gene: .; j_gene: TRBJ1-2; abundance: .; CDR3nt: TGTGCCAGCAGTTTCTCTCAGGGGGGCTACACCTTC; CDR3aa: CASSFSQGGYTF
v_gene: TRBV5-1; d_gene: .; j_gene: TRBJ2-7; abundance: .; CDR3nt: TGCGCCAGCAGCTTGGTTGTGGGCTCCTACGAGCAGTACTTC; CDR3aa: CASSLVVGSYEQYF
v_gene: TRBV6-5; d_gene: .; j_gene: TRBJ1-2; abundance: .; CDR3nt: TGTGCCAGCAGCCGGGAAAGCAACTATGGCTACACCTTC; CDR3aa: CASSRESNYGYTF
v_gene: TRBV19; d_gene: .; j_gene: TRBJ1-1; abundance: .; CDR3nt: TGTGCCAGTAGTATAGATGATAAGGGGTTAGGTCTCGGCACTGAAGCTTTCTTT; CDR3aa: CASSIDDKGLGLGTEAFF
v_gene: TRBV19; d_gene: .; j_gene: TRBJ1-4; abundance: .; CDR3nt: TGTGCCGCGAGGCCCGGGGGGACGAAAAGAGGAAAACTGTTTTTT; CDR3aa: CAARPGGTKRGKLFF
v_gene: TRBV30; d_gene: TRBD1; j_gene: TRBJ1-4; abundance: .; CDR3nt: TGTGCCTGGAGCGATACAGGGGGTACTAATGAAAAACTGTTTTTT; CDR3aa: CAWSDTGGTNEKLFF
v_gene: TRBV5-4; d_gene: .; j_gene: TRBJ2-5; abundance: .; CDR3nt: TGTGCCAGCAGCCCCCGTGCTAGTAGTACGGAGACCCAGTACTTC; CDR3aa: CASSPRASSTETQYF
v_gene: TRBV6-5; d_gene: .; j_gene: TRBJ1-3; abundance: .; CDR3nt: TGTGCCAGCAGCCAGACCAGCTCTGGAAACACCATATATTTT; CDR3aa: CASSQTSSGNTIYF
v_gene: TRBV7-9; d_gene: TRBD1; j_gene: TRBJ1-6; abundance: .; CDR3nt: TGTGCCAGCAGCGCTGGGACAGCTAATTCACCCCTCCACTTT; CDR3aa: CASSAGTANSPLHF
v_gene: TRBV29-1; d_gene: .; j_gene: TRBJ2-7; abundance: .; CDR3nt: TGCAGCGTTGGAGGGATTTACGAGCAGTACTTC; CDR3aa: CSVGGIYEQYF
v_gene: TRBV7-2; d_gene: TRBD2; j_gene: TRBJ2-3; abundance: .; CDR3nt: TGTGCCAGCAGCTCAGCACGGGGGGGGACCACAGATACGCAGTATTTT; CDR3aa: CASSSARGGTTDTQYF
v_gene: TRBV7-2; d_gene: .; j_gene: TRBJ2-3; abundance: .; CDR3nt: TGTGCCAGCAGCTTAGTACTAACAGATACGCAGTATTTT; CDR3aa: CASSLVLTDTQYF
v_gene: TRBV7-2; d_gene: .; j_gene: TRBJ2-3; abundance: .; CDR3nt: TGTGCCAGCAGCTGGACCACAGATACGCAGTATTTT; CDR3aa: CASSWTTDTQYF
v_gene: TRBV30; d_gene: .; j_gene: TRBJ2-1; abundance: .; CDR3nt: TGTGCCTGGAGAAGGTCAGGAGCCTACAATGAGCAGTTCTTC; CDR3aa: CAWRRSGAYNEQFF
v_gene: TRBV7-2; d_gene: TRBD2; j_gene: TRBJ2-2; abundance: .; CDR3nt: TGTGCCAGCGCGGGGGCGGGAGGTGGCTCCGGGGAGCTGTTTTTT; CDR3aa: CASAGAGGGSGELFF
v_gene: TRBV30; d_gene: .; j_gene: TRBJ1-2; abundance: .; CDR3nt: TGTGCCTGGAGTGCGGGACACTACGGCTACACCTTC; CDR3aa: CAWSAGHYGYTF
v_gene: TRBV11-1; d_gene: .; j_gene: TRBJ2-5; abundance: .; CDR3nt: TGTGCCAGCAGTCTGCAAGAGACCCAGTACTTC; CDR3aa: CASSLQETQYF
v_gene: TRBV9; d_gene: .; j_gene: TRBJ2-1; abundance: .; CDR3nt: TGTGCCAGCAGCGTAAAACCCGACCGGGATGAGCAGTTCTTC; CDR3aa: CASSVKPDRDEQFF
v_gene: TRBV4-1; d_gene: .; j_gene: TRBJ2-2; abundance: .; CDR3nt: TGCGCCAGCAGCCAAGAGGGCAGAATAGGCACCGGGGAGCTGTTTTTT; CDR3aa: CASSQEGRIGTGELFF
v_gene: TRBV7-2; d_gene: TRBD1; j_gene: TRBJ2-7; abundance: once; CDR3nt: TGTGCCAGCAGCTTAGTAGTGGGACAGCTCTACGAGCAGTACTTC; CDR3aa: CASSLVVGQLYEQYF
v_gene: TRBV5-4; d_gene: TRBD1; j_gene: TRBJ2-3; abundance: .; CDR3nt: TGTGCCAGCAGCCCAACCGGGACAGGCACAGATACGCAGTATTTT; CDR3aa: CASSPTGTGTDTQYF
v_gene: TRBV11-2; d_gene: .; j_gene: TRBJ2-5; abundance: .; CDR3nt: TGTGCCAGCAGCTTAGACCTCCAAGAGACCCAGTACTTC; CDR3aa: CASSLDLQETQYF
v_gene: TRBV5-4; d_gene: .; j_gene: TRBJ1-1; abundance: .; CDR3nt: TGTGCCAGCGGTGATTCAGGGATGAACACTGAAGCTTTCTTT; CDR3aa: CASGDSGMNTEAFF
v_gene: TRBV6-6; d_gene: TRBD1; j_gene: TRBJ1-1; abundance: .; CDR3nt: TGTGCCAGCAGGACGACAGGGCTGAACACTGAAGCTTTCTTT; CDR3aa: CASRTTGLNTEAFF
v_gene: TRBV2; d_gene: TRBD2; j_gene: TRBJ2-2; abundance: .; CDR3nt: TGTGCCAGCAGTGGACTAGCGGGAGTTGGCACCGGGGAGCTGTTTTTT; CDR3aa: CASSGLAGVGTGELFF
v_gene: TRBV12-5; d_gene: TRBD2; j_gene: TRBJ2-5; abundance: .; CDR3nt: TGTGCTAGTGGTCCCCGACTAGCGGGAGGGCCCGGAGAGACCCAGTACTTC; CDR3aa: CASGPRLAGGPGETQYF
v_gene: TRBV7-2; d_gene: TRBD2; j_gene: TRBJ2-7; abundance: .; CDR3nt: TGTGCCAGCAGCTTTAGGGCTGGGGGGGCCTACGAGCAGTACTTC; CDR3aa: CASSFRAGGAYEQYF
v_gene: TRBV5-7; d_gene: TRBD1; j_gene: TRBJ2-7; abundance: once; CDR3nt: TGTGCCAGCAGCTTGGTCCCACAGGGGTCCTACGAGCAGTACTTC; CDR3aa: CASSLVPQGSYEQYF
v_gene: TRBV28; d_gene: .; j_gene: TRBJ1-2; abundance: .; CDR3nt: TGTGCCAGCAGTTTAAGCAGGGTATTGGGTGGCTACACCTTC; CDR3aa: CASSLSRVLGGYTF
v_gene: TRBV2; d_gene: .; j_gene: TRBJ2-1; abundance: once; CDR3nt: TGTGCCAGCACCCTGCGGGCAAACAATGAGCAGTTCTTC; CDR3aa: CASTLRANNEQFF
v_gene: TRBV10-3; d_gene: TRBD1; j_gene: TRBJ1-2; abundance: once; CDR3nt: TGTGCCATCGGGACAGGGGTCAACTATGGCTACACCTTC; CDR3aa: CAIGTGVNYGYTF
v_gene: TRBV5-1; d_gene: TRBD1; j_gene: TRBJ2-2; abundance: .; CDR3nt: TGCGCCAGCAGGAAGGGGGCGAAGCTAAACACCGGGGAGCTGTTTTTT; CDR3aa: CASRKGAKLNTGELFF
v_gene: TRBV29-1; d_gene: TRBD1; j_gene: TRBJ1-2; abundance: once; CDR3nt: TGCAGCGTTAACGACAGGGGGAGGTCTAACTATGGCTACACCTTC; CDR3aa: CSVNDRGRSNYGYTF
v_gene: TRBV28; d_gene: .; j_gene: TRBJ1-1; abundance: .; CDR3nt: TGTGCCAGCAGTCCCGGGGGCGCAGGGAACACTGAAGCTTTCTTT; CDR3aa: CASSPGGAGNTEAFF
v_gene: TRBV29-1; d_gene: .; j_gene: TRBJ2-1; abundance: .; CDR3nt: TGCAGCGTTTCCAAACGGGAGTATTTAGACAATGAGCAGTTCTTC; CDR3aa: CSVSKREYLDNEQFF
v_gene: TRBV28; d_gene: .; j_gene: TRBJ2-1; abundance: .; CDR3nt: TGTGCCAGCAGTTCGAATCTACGCCCTGAGCAGTTCTTC; CDR3aa: CASSSNLRPEQFF